The 19 T cell receptor beta chains below come from one sample, sequenced in a study of T cell clonality in common variable immunodeficiency. Clones were read by immunoSEQ multiplex PCR, and TCRdb kept only the in-frame ones, dropping some. This repertoire holds about 31,000 clones, and none appear only once. Which antigens these TCRs recognize remains unknown. Study-wide results and caveats: Reportedly, TCR beta sequences from common variable immunodeficiency showed fewer deletions and N-nucleotide insertions.

Sequencing used peripheral blood mononuclear cells. These receptors were obtained from a human donor with common variable immunodeficiency.

About this clone: The read ends 3 residues before the CDR3 terminus; that terminus is restored from the germline J gene. J is TRBJ2-1 and V is TRBV2, with unresolved D. Germline V gene sequence: CDR1 SNHLY, CDR2 FYNNEI. V dropped 6 bases and J dropped 5 bases, with 14 bases sitting between them. CDR3 size: 14 residues. Here the CDR3 reads CASRSQVLNNEQFF. The part of the CDR3 DNA that was read is TGTGCCAGCAGGTCTCAGGTTTTGAACAATGAG.

This clone came up a few times. The read stops 3 residues short of the end of the CDR3; the missing end is completed from the germline J gene. V usage is TRBV7-2 and J usage is TRBJ2-5; perhaps TRBD2 as D (6 bases). V lost 3 bases and J 2 bases, leaving 10 bases between the germline ends. The CDR3 covers 14 residues. Germline-derived CDR1 and CDR2 are SGHTA and FQGNSA. CDR3: CASSLGLAQETQYF. CDR3 DNA, as far as it was read: TGTGCCAGCAGCTTGGGACTGGCACAAGAGACC. The variable domain in full, completed from reference TRBV7-2 and TRBJ2-5, reads GAGVSQSPSNKVTEKGKDVELRCDPISGHTALYWYRQSLGQGLEFLIYFQGNSAPDKSGLPSDRFSAERTGGSVSTLTIQRTQQEDSAVYLCASSLGLAQETQYFGPGTRLLVL.

This clone was recorded at least ten times. The DNA read from the CDR3 is TGTGCCTGGAGTGGAACAGGGGCGACAGATACG. Its protein product is CAWSGTGATDT. The full CDR3 protein reads CAWSGTGATDTQYF. The chain uses TRBV30 and TRBJ2-3; 7 bases align to TRBD1. The read halts 3 residues ahead of the CDR3 end, with the missing end drawn from the germline J gene. Trimming took 1 base from V and 3 from J; bases not matched to a gene: 4. The CDR3 consists of 14 residues. Germline-derived CDR1 and CDR2 are GTSNPN and SVGIG (reference sequence). Full variable domain (outside the CDR3, taken from reference TRBV30 and TRBJ2-3): SQTIHQWPATLVQPVGSPLSLECTVEGTSNPNLYWYRQAAGRGLQLLFYSVGIGQISSEVPQNLSASRPQDRQFILSSKKLLLSDSGFYLCAWSGTGATDTQYFGPGTRLTVL.

This clone came up a few times. The read finishes 3 residues shy of the CDR3 end, and the germline J gene is used to complete it. The chain carries TRBV7-9 and TRBJ2-7; 9 nucleotides match TRBD2. V lost 6 bases and J lost 0; bases outside the gene matches: 6. The CDR3 has 15 residues. Germline V CDR1 and CDR2: SEHNR, FQNEAQ (reference sequence). CDR3 DNA (partial): TGTGCCAGCAGTTCTAGCGGGACACGCTCCTACGAG. The encoded protein is CASSSSGTRSYE. The CDR3 as a whole reads CASSSSGTRSYEQYF.

This clone was counted between two and nine times. The missing CDR3 end, 3 residues past where the read stops, is filled in from the germline J gene. This chain joins TRBV13 and TRBJ2-3, with D perhaps matching TRBD1 (5 bases). The ends were cut back, 1 base at V and 5 bases at J, with 19 bases in the middle. CDR3 size: 17 residues. The germline gives CDR1 PRHDT, CDR2 FYEKMQ (reference sequence). Incomplete CDR3 DNA: TGTGCCAGCAGCTTAGTCGCAGGGTCGAATTTGGAAGATACG. Residues: CASSLVAGSNLEDT. The whole CDR3 protein is CASSLVAGSNLEDTQYF.

On this clone: Read coverage stops 3 residues before the CDR3 terminus; the germline J gene supplies the remainder. This chain uses TRBV20-1 with TRBJ2-7, with 10 bases that match TRBD1. Trimming removed 0 bases from V and 3 bases from J; junction bases left unmatched: 5. The length of the CDR3 is 15 residues. Germline CDR1 and CDR2: DFQATT and SNEGSKA (reference sequence). The sequenced CDR3 bases are TGCAGTGCTAGAGATCTGACAGGGGGCGTCTACGAG. Translation: CSARDLTGGVYE. The full CDR3 protein is CSARDLTGGVYEQYF.

This clone was seen many times. Coverage ceases 3 residues before the CDR3 finishes, and the germline J gene fills in the end. The rearrangement uses TRBV5-1 and TRBJ2-2, with 7 nucleotides matching TRBD2. The CDR3 sequence is 16 residues long. Looked up from germline, CDR1 is SGHRS and CDR2 is YFSETQ. J was trimmed by 0 bases and V by 4 bases; bases with no gene match: 6. CDR3 DNA, as far as it was read: TGCGCCAGCAGCAGCCGCGGGAGAGCGAACACCGGGGAG. This encodes CASSSRGRANTGE. The full-length CDR3 reads as CASSSRGRANTGELFF.

This clone was recorded at least ten times. The DNA ends 3 residues before the CDR3 does, and the rest of the CDR3 is filled in from the germline J gene. This chain joins TRBV14 and TRBJ2-5, with TRBD2 matching 12 bases. This CDR3 is 17 amino acids long. CDR1 and CDR2 from the germline V gene are SGHDN and FVKESK. Trimming removed 3 bases from V and 5 bases from J; junction bases left unmatched: 10. The CDR3 region is CASSQDRRTSGKETQYF. The covered CDR3 bases are TGTGCCAGCAGCCAGGACAGGAGGACTAGCGGGAAGGAGACC.

This clone was observed at least ten times. The read ends 3 residues before the CDR3 terminus; that terminus is restored from the germline J gene. The rearrangement uses TRBV6-2 or TRBV6-3 and TRBJ2-3, with TRBD2 matching 9 bases. The V and J ends lost 4 bases and 8 bases, in that order; junction bases with no gene match: 4. CDR3 length: 13 amino acids. Germline CDR1 reads MNHEY; CDR2 reads SVGEGT. The CDR3 spells CASSFEAGGTQYF. Incomplete CDR3 DNA: TGTGCCAGCAGTTTTGAAGCGGGAGGTACG.

This clone was seen at least ten times. The read falls 3 residues short of the CDR3 end, and the missing part is taken from the germline J gene. The rearrangement uses TRBV2 and TRBJ2-1; D gene unclear. Germline assignment: CDR1 SNHLY and CDR2 FYNNEI. There are 13 residues in the CDR3. V shed 7 bases and J shed 0 bases, with 7 bases lying between them. CDR3 DNA, as far as it was read: TGTGCCAGCACCCCTCGCTCCTACAATGAG. Protein: CASTPRSYNE. From start to end, the CDR3 is CASTPRSYNEQFF.

This clone was observed a handful of times. Sequencing ends 3 residues short of the CDR3 end; the germline J gene provides the rest. The rearrangement joins TRBV7-6 to TRBJ2-1; D is possibly TRBD1 (6 bases). From germline, CDR1 is SGHVS and CDR2 FNYEAQ. This CDR3 contains 13 residues. V shed 5 bases and J shed 9 bases, with 14 bases lying between them. Here the CDR3 reads CASSAGTRVEQFF. CDR3 DNA (partial): TGTGCCAGCAGCGCCGGGACAAGGGTTGAG.

On this clone: The CDR3 end falls 3 residues outside the read, so it is completed with the germline J gene. The V call is TRBV7-3, the J call TRBJ1-2; no clear D gene. V was shortened by 9 bases and J by 4 bases, with 18 bases between the two germline ends. The CDR3 loop spans 14 amino acids. Germline V gene data show CDR1 as SGHTA and CDR2 as FQGTGA. The covered CDR3 bases are TGTGCCAGTATCCTGGGTTCAGGAGCCTATGGC. It translates to CASILGSGAYG. The entire CDR3 is CASILGSGAYGYTF.

This clone has a count of ten or more. The read terminates 3 residues ahead of where the CDR3 ends, so the germline J gene completes it. The V call is TRBV7-3, the J call TRBJ2-3; 11 nucleotides align to TRBD1. The CDR3 totals 13 residues. In germline, CDR1 is SGHTA, CDR2 FQGTGA. With V trimmed by 7 bases and J by 7 bases, 4 bases remained unmatched. This CDR3 is CASTRDRGNTQYF. The covered CDR3 bases are TGTGCCAGCACCAGGGACAGGGGGAATACG.

The table lists this clone with many counts. Read coverage stops 3 residues before the CDR3 terminus; the germline J gene supplies the remainder. This sequence joins TRBV7-2 and TRBJ2-2, with D perhaps TRBD1 (6 bases). V was clipped by 1 base and J by 7 bases, with 10 bases between them. The CDR3 consists of 14 residues. From germline, CDR1 is SGHTA and CDR2 FQGNSA. CDR3: CASSLEQGHGELFF. Incomplete CDR3 DNA: TGTGCCAGCAGCTTAGAACAGGGTCACGGGGAG.

This clone was observed a handful of times. The DNA ends 3 residues before the CDR3 does, and the rest of the CDR3 is filled in from the germline J gene. V usage is TRBV7-3 and J usage is TRBJ1-6, with a possible D match to TRBD1 (6 bases). This CDR3 is 15 amino acids long. Trimming took off 5 bases at V and 6 bases at J, with 14 bases between the two ends. CDR1 is SGHTA, CDR2 FQGTGA, per germline. CDR3 amino acids: CASSPTGGPNSPLHF. Partial CDR3 DNA: TGTGCCAGCAGCCCGACGGGGGGGCCTAATTCACCC.

As for this clone: The read ends 3 residues early relative to the CDR3; the germline J gene fills the gap. The rearrangement links TRBV7-9 to TRBJ2-7; D is perhaps TRBD2 (6 bases). The CDR3 is 12 amino acids. With 5 bases removed from V and 6 bases from J, the gap between germline ends came to 11 bases. CDR1 SEHNR and CDR2 FQNEAQ come from the germline V gene (reference sequence). The CDR3 bases that were read are TGTGCCAGCAGCCGGAGGGCCGGCGAG. Protein sequence: CASSRRAGE. The entire CDR3 protein is CASSRRAGEQYF.

The table lists this clone with a few counts. The CDR3 end lies 3 residues beyond the end of the read and is filled in from the germline J gene. V is TRBV30 and J is TRBJ2-1; 10 nucleotides line up with TRBD2. Germline V gives CDR1 GTSNPN, CDR2 SVGIG (reference sequence). Losses at the gene ends were 4 bases for V and 9 bases for J; bases not matched to a gene: 12. This CDR3 region has 15 residues. The CDR3 DNA, read in part, is TGTGCCTGGATGACCGGGCTAGCGGGAGCAGGTGAG. It specifies CAWMTGLAGAGE. The whole CDR3 sequence reads CAWMTGLAGAGEQFF.

This clone was detected many times. The sequence runs out 3 residues before the end of the CDR3; the remainder is reconstructed from the germline J gene. The chain combines TRBV6-2 or TRBV6-3 with TRBJ2-7; 8 bases fit TRBD2. The CDR3 loop spans 15 amino acids. CDR1 and CDR2 from the germline V gene are MNHEY and SVGEGT. V lost 6 bases to trimming and J lost 0 bases; unmatched junction nucleotides: 7. CDR3 bases read: TGTGCCAGCAGGTCACTAGCGGAAAGCTCCTACGAG. Protein product: CASRSLAESSYE. The CDR3 as a whole reads CASRSLAESSYEQYF.

At least ten counts were recorded for this clone. The missing CDR3 end, 3 residues past where the read stops, is filled in from the germline J gene. The chain links TRBV18 to TRBJ2-1; 8 bases fit TRBD2. Germline V CDR1 and CDR2: KGHSH, LQKENI. This CDR3 is built from 16 residues. Losses at the gene ends were 6 bases for V and 2 bases for J; bases not matched to a gene: 9. The covered CDR3 bases are TGTGCCAGCTCCAACCAAGCGGGAGTGGCCTACAATGAG. Translation: CASSNQAGVAYNE. The full CDR3 protein is CASSNQAGVAYNEQFF.